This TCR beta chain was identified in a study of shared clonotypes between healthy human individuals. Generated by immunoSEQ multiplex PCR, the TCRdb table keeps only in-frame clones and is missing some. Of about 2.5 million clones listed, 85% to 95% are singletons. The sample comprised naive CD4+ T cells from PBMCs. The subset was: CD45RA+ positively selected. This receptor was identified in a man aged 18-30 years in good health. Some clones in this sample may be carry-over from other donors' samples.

The CDR3 loop reads CASSYEGRQLFF. CDR3 DNA sequence: TGTGCCAGCAGTTATGAAGGTCGGCAACTGTTTTTT. The chain is built from TRBV6-5 and TRBJ1-4; D gene unclear. Trimming pared 3 bases from V and 12 bases from J, leaving 11 bases between. The germline V gene encodes CDR1 MNHEY and CDR2 SVGAGI. The CDR3 consists of 12 residues.